The present entry profiles one T cell receptor (beta chain) with its context. The sample belongs to a study of T cell changes during pregnancy in multiple sclerosis. TCRdb's table, derived via immunoSEQ multiplex PCR, lists solely in-frame clones and lacks some. The table includes some 60,000 clones, 91% detected once. This CDR3 spans 12 amino acids. CDR1 is SQVTM and CDR2 is ANQGSEA in the germline V gene. J gave up 3 bases and V 5 bases, and 2 bases lay outside the gene matches. The chain combines TRBV29-1 with TRBJ2-7; 9 bases agree with TRBD1. The TCR comes from a female donor with multiple sclerosis, enrolled in a pregnancy study. The sequences come from peripheral blood, collected before pregnancy. The CDR3 here is CSVPGQGYEQYF. CDR3 nucleotide sequence: TGCAGCGTTCCGGGACAGGGCTACGAGCAGTACTTC.